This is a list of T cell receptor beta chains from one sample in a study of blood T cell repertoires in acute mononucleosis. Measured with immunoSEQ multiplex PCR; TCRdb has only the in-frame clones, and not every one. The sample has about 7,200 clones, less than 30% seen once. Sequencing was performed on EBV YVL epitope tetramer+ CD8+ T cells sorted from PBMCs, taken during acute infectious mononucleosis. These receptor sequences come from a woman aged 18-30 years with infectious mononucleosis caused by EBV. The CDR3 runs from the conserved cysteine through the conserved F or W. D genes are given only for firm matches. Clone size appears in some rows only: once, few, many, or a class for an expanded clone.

cdr3_nt: TGTGCCAGCACACTAGCGGGGTCGGGGGAGCAGTACTTC
cdr3_aa: CASTLAGSGEQYF
v_call: TRBV7-2
d_call: TRBD2
cdr3_length: 13
j_call: TRBJ2-7
clone_size: few

cdr3_nt: TGTGCCAGCAGTTCTTCTCAGGGGGATACGCAGTATTTT
cdr3_aa: CASSSSQGDTQYF
v_call: TRBV25-1
d_call: -
cdr3_length: 13
j_call: TRBJ2-3
clone_size: -

cdr3_nt: TGTGCCAGCAGGACTAGCGGGAGGGCTTCCGAGCAGTACTTC
cdr3_aa: CASRTSGRASEQYF
v_call: TRBV28
d_call: TRBD2
cdr3_length: 14
j_call: TRBJ2-7
clone_size: -

cdr3_nt: TGTGCCAGCAGCTTAGGTAGCCCAATGCGACAAGAGACCCAGTACTTC
cdr3_aa: CASSLGSPMRQETQYF
v_call: TRBV4-2
d_call: -
cdr3_length: 16
j_call: TRBJ2-5
clone_size: few

cdr3_nt: TGTGCCAGCAGCTTACCGGGACTAGCGGGGGGGAAGTACTTC
cdr3_aa: CASSLPGLAGGKYF
v_call: TRBV7-2
d_call: TRBD2
cdr3_length: 14
j_call: TRBJ2-7
clone_size: few

cdr3_nt: TGTGCCAGCAGCTTAGAACCTAGCGGGGGCAGCGAGCAGTACTTC
cdr3_aa: CASSLEPSGGSEQYF
v_call: TRBV11-3
d_call: TRBD2
cdr3_length: 15
j_call: TRBJ2-7
clone_size: few

cdr3_nt: TGTGCCAGCAGCTCGAGTGAGGTGGGAATGTACGAGCAGTACTTC
cdr3_aa: CASSSSEVGMYEQYF
v_call: TRBV7-2
d_call: -
cdr3_length: 15
j_call: TRBJ2-7
clone_size: few

cdr3_nt: TGTGCCAGCAGCCAACAAACGTTATCGGGGGAGGGGTGGAGAGATACGCAGTATTTT
cdr3_aa: CASSQQTLSGEGWRDTQYF
v_call: TRBV5-4
d_call: TRBD2
cdr3_length: 19
j_call: TRBJ2-3
clone_size: -

cdr3_nt: TGTGCCAGCAGCCCCCTGGACAGCGACACTGGGGCCAACGTCCTGACTTTC
cdr3_aa: CASSPLDSDTGANVLTF
v_call: TRBV25-1
d_call: -
cdr3_length: 17
j_call: TRBJ2-6
clone_size: -

cdr3_nt: TGTGCCAGCACACGACAGGGCCAAGAGACCCAGTACTTC
cdr3_aa: CASTRQGQETQYF
v_call: TRBV10-3
d_call: TRBD1
cdr3_length: 13
j_call: TRBJ2-5
clone_size: many

cdr3_nt: TGTGCCAGCTCACCACCTCTTCAGGTGGATAACTATGGCTACACCTTC
cdr3_aa: CASSPPLQVDNYGYTF
v_call: TRBV18
d_call: -
cdr3_length: 16
j_call: TRBJ1-2
clone_size: -

cdr3_nt: TGTGCCATCAGGGGGGGACGGACGACCTACGAGCAGTACTTC
cdr3_aa: CAIRGGRTTYEQYF
v_call: TRBV10-2
d_call: -
cdr3_length: 14
j_call: TRBJ2-7
clone_size: few

cdr3_nt: TGTGCCAGCAGCCCCGGGGTAGGTGAAGGCTACGAGCAGTACTTC
cdr3_aa: CASSPGVGEGYEQYF
v_call: TRBV27
d_call: -
cdr3_length: 15
j_call: TRBJ2-7
clone_size: -

cdr3_nt: TGCGCCAGCAGCCAAGTAGGGGAGGATGAGCAGTTCTTC
cdr3_aa: CASSQVGEDEQFF
v_call: TRBV4-1
d_call: -
cdr3_length: 13
j_call: TRBJ2-1
clone_size: medium-sized